These 26 T cell receptor beta chains share one sample of origin, sequenced in a study of blood T cell repertoires in COVID-19. TCRdb's table, derived via immunoSEQ multiplex PCR, lists solely in-frame clones and lacks some. Of about 120,000 clones in the sample, roughly 80% are singletons; the top ten hold roughly 2.7%. The material sequenced was peripheral blood. The source is a man over 45 with acute or convalescent COVID-19.

This chain joins TRBV21-1 and TRBJ2-3; the table assigns TRBD2, which was not confirmed against the DNA. TRBV21-1 is flagged as a pseudogene. The length of the CDR3 is 20 residues. DNA for the CDR3: TGTGCCAGCAGCGCTCCGGGACTAGCGGGAGGGGGGGATAGCACAGATACGCAGTATTTT. It translates to CASSAPGLAGGGDSTDTQYF.

J is TRBJ2-3 and V is TRBV11-2; 7 bases are shared with TRBD2. V dropped 4 bases and J dropped 4; count of bases not matched to a gene: 8. Germline V gene sequence: CDR1 SGHAT, CDR2 FQNNGV. The CDR3 length is 15 residues. CDR3 sequence (DNA): TGTGCCAGCAGCTCCCTACTAGCGAGCGCAGATACGCAGTATTTT. This sequence encodes CASSSLLASADTQYF.

This sequence joins TRBV21-1 and TRBJ1-2; the D call in the table, TRBD1, was not verified against the DNA. TRBV21-1 is designated a pseudogene. This CDR3 region has 16 residues. The CDR3 sequence: CASSPAPDRVGEGYTF. CDR3 coding DNA: TGTGCCAGCAGCCCGGCCCCGGACAGGGTTGGGGAGGGCTACACCTTC.

This chain connects TRBV27 to TRBJ2-1; TRBD1 matches 9 bases. Germline CDR1 is MNHEY and CDR2 is SMNVEV (reference sequence). The CDR3 is 14 residues long. V lost 8 bases and J lost 3; bases outside the gene matches: 5. The CDR3 bases are TGTGCCAGCGCGGGACAGGGATACTACAATGAGCAGTTCTTC. It specifies CASAGQGYYNEQFF.

V gene TRBV6-5 combines with J gene TRBJ1-2; D is uncertain. V was shortened by 5 bases and J by 7 bases, with 17 bases between the two germline ends. Germline values: CDR1 MNHEY, CDR2 SVGAGI. This CDR3 contains 14 residues. As DNA, the CDR3 is TGTGCCAGCAGTCGGGATCGTTCAGGAGGTGGCTACACCTTC. It is translated as CASSRDRSGGGYTF.

This clone was counted a few times. The junction shows a germline mismatch at one end, possibly a read error. V and J are TRBV5-4 and TRBJ2-7; 10 nucleotides line up with TRBD2. The CDR3 length is 11 residues. Per the germline V gene, CDR1 is SGHNT and CDR2 is YYREEE (reference sequence). CDR3 in DNA: TGTGCCAGCAGTGGAGGTGGACTAGCGGTTTTC. It is translated as CASSGGGLAVF.

The V and J genes are TRBV2 and TRBJ1-5; 9 positions agree with TRBD1. Looked up from germline, CDR1 is SNHLY and CDR2 is FYNNEI. This CDR3 has 14 amino acids. V was clipped by 5 bases and J by 5 bases; unmatched bases: 4. This chain's CDR3 is CASSRTGADQPQHF. In nucleotides, the CDR3 is TGTGCCAGCAGTCGGACAGGGGCTGATCAGCCCCAGCATTTT.

This chain joins TRBV9 and TRBJ2-1; the D gene is possibly TRBD2 (5 bases). The CDR3 contains 16 residues. Trimming removed 3 bases from V and 7 bases from J, with 20 bases in between. From germline, CDR1 is SGDLS and CDR2 YYNGEE. The DNA for the CDR3 is TGTGCCAGCAGCGCCCGAGGAGGACCCCCCCCGAATGAGCAGTTCTTC. Translated: CASSARGGPPPNEQFF.

The genes are TRBV24-1 and TRBJ1-2; D call uncertain. V was shortened by 7 bases and J by 3 bases, with 11 bases between the two germline ends. Germline V CDR1 and CDR2: KGHDR, SFDVKD. This CDR3 region has 13 residues. The DNA of the CDR3 is TGTGCCACCAGGGCGGAAGGCCACTATGGCTACACCTTC. Amino acids: CATRAEGHYGYTF.

The chain combines TRBV15 with TRBJ2-2, with D possibly matching TRBD1 (5 bases). The CDR3 runs to 14 residues. Germline-derived CDR1 and CDR2 are LNHNV and YYDKDF (reference sequence). V was clipped by 6 bases and J by 2 bases, with 10 bases between them. The CDR3 coding sequence is TGTGCCACCAGGCCTGACAGAAACACCGGGGAGCTGTTTTTT. This gives the protein CATRPDRNTGELFF.

The rearrangement uses TRBV5-1 and TRBJ2-3, with 7 bases fitting TRBD2. The CDR3 consists of 17 residues. Per the germline V gene, CDR1 is SGHRS and CDR2 is YFSETQ. V lost 2 bases to trimming and J lost 4 bases; unmatched junction nucleotides: 13. CDR3 nucleotide sequence: TGCGCCAGCAGCTTCGGGACTACCACTGGAGGGGCAGATACGCAGTATTTT. As protein: CASSFGTTTGGADTQYF.

The count of this clone is one. The rearrangement links TRBV27 to TRBJ1-1, with no clear D. Germline lookup yields CDR1 MNHEY and CDR2 SMNVEV (reference sequence). Deletions cut 1 base from V and 1 base from J, with 13 bases between. The CDR3 consists of 16 residues. The chain's CDR3 is CASSLYVPRGNTEAFF. The CDR3, as DNA: TGTGCCAGCAGTTTATACGTCCCGCGAGGGAACACTGAAGCTTTCTTT.

J is TRBJ1-5 and V is TRBV6-5; possible D gene TRBD1, 6 bases. Germline CDR1 and CDR2: MNHEY and SVGAGI. Trimming left V 5 bases short and J 3 bases short, with 11 bases between. There are 14 residues in the CDR3. CDR3 nucleotides: TGTGCCAGCAGTAAGGGACAACTCAATCAGCCCCAGCATTTT. It yields the protein CASSKGQLNQPQHF.

The chain joins TRBV19 to TRBJ1-1, with 11 bases identical to TRBD1. V lost 6 bases and J lost 1; bases outside the gene matches: 1. From germline, CDR1 is LNHDA and CDR2 SQIVND (reference sequence). The CDR3 extends over 14 amino acids. DNA for the CDR3: TGTGCCAGTAGCGGACAGGGGGCGAACACTGAAGCTTTCTTT. This translates into CASSGQGANTEAFF.

This clone was detected only a few times. The gene calls are TRBV25-1 and TRBJ1-1, with 7 positions matching TRBD1. Germline lookup yields CDR1 MGHDK and CDR2 SYGVNS. Germline trimming cut 3 bases from V and 7 bases from J; bases unmatched to any gene: 8. This CDR3 comprises 14 residues. The chain's CDR3 is CASSDQGGAGEAFF. CDR3 bases: TGTGCCAGCAGTGATCAGGGGGGAGCGGGTGAAGCTTTCTTT.

The chain carries TRBV27 and TRBJ2-3; TRBD2 aligns across 7 bases. V lost 3 bases to trimming and J lost 7 bases; unmatched junction nucleotides: 10. Germline V CDR1 and CDR2: MNHEY, SMNVEV (reference sequence). The CDR3 consists of 15 residues. The DNA of the CDR3 is TGTGCCAGCAGTTTGCAGCGGGGATTACCGCATACGCAGTATTTT. Amino acid sequence: CASSLQRGLPHTQYF.

This chain connects TRBV15 to TRBJ2-5; D gene uncertain. This CDR3 region has 15 residues. Trimming stripped 0 bases from V and 4 bases from J, with 12 bases between. Germline CDR1 is LNHNV and CDR2 is YYDKDF (reference sequence). In DNA form, the CDR3 reads TGTGCCACCAGCAGAGATCCTGCAGTTCGAGAGACCCAGTACTTC. Amino acids: CATSRDPAVRETQYF.

This chain links TRBV5-4 with TRBJ1-2, with 8 bases aligning to TRBD1. Unmatched junction bases numbered 6, after V lost 1 base and J lost 4 bases. Germline V lookup: CDR1 SGHNT, CDR2 YYREEE (reference sequence). This CDR3 region has 15 residues. The CDR3 reads CASSLQGAESYGYTF. The CDR3 nucleotides read TGTGCCAGCAGCTTGCAGGGGGCTGAGAGCTATGGCTACACCTTC.

The chain links TRBV5-1 to TRBJ2-4, with D possibly TRBD2 on 6 matching bases. The CDR3 totals 14 residues. Trimming left V 0 bases short and J 8 bases short, with 12 bases between. Germline lookup yields CDR1 SGHRS and CDR2 YFSETQ. This CDR3 reads CASSLGEAADIQYF. The CDR3 DNA sequence: TGCGCCAGCAGCTTGGGGGAGGCGGCAGACATTCAGTACTTC.

The rearrangement uses TRBV18 and TRBJ2-1; 10 bases are shared with TRBD2. The J segment lost 5 bases and the V segment lost 1 base, leaving 2 bases of the junction unmatched. The CDR3 totals 15 residues. CDR1 and CDR2 from the germline V gene are KGHSH and LQKENI. CDR3 sequence reads: CASSPLAGGHNEQFF. CDR3 sequence (DNA): TGTGCCAGCTCACCACTAGCGGGGGGTCACAATGAGCAGTTCTTC.

The gene calls are TRBV4-2 and TRBJ1-1; 9 nucleotides match TRBD1. This CDR3 contains 18 residues. The germline CDR1 and CDR2 sequences are LGHNA and YNFKEQ. The V segment lost 0 bases and the J segment 4 bases; nucleotides outside the gene matches: 12. The CDR3 bases are TGTGCCAGCAGCCAAGATACACAGGGGGCGGGGGTGGCCACTGAAGCTTTCTTT. As protein: CASSQDTQGAGVATEAFF.

The chain is built from TRBV27 and TRBJ2-5, with unresolved D. Germline CDR1 and CDR2: MNHEY and SMNVEV (reference sequence). CDR3 size: 13 residues. The germline V and J ends were trimmed by 5 bases and 3 bases, with 10 bases remaining between them. The CDR3 bases are TGTGCCAGCAGTCCCTCGCGAGAAGAGACCCAGTACTTC. This translates into CASSPSREETQYF.

The chain links TRBV24-1 to TRBJ2-2; D might be TRBD1 (5 bases). Germline-derived CDR1 and CDR2 are KGHDR and SFDVKD. This CDR3 contains 13 residues. Trimming took off 10 bases at V and 3 bases at J, with 11 bases between the two ends. The CDR3 DNA sequence: TGTGCCACATCCAGGGTTCACACCGGGGAGCTGTTTTTT. Encoded protein: CATSRVHTGELFF.

The chain is built from TRBV5-1 and TRBJ1-6; D gene uncertain. Germline V CDR1 and CDR2: SGHRS, YFSETQ. Trimming left V 1 base short and J 7 bases short, with 6 bases between. This CDR3 has 13 amino acids. The CDR3 region has the DNA TGCGCCAGCAGCTTGTACGGGAATTCACCCCTCCACTTT. This translates into CASSLYGNSPLHF.

This rearrangement joins TRBV19 to TRBJ2-7; 10 nucleotides line up with TRBD1. CDR1 is LNHDA, CDR2 SQIVND, per germline (reference sequence). The V and J ends lost 11 bases and 9 bases, in that order; junction bases with no gene match: 13. The CDR3 has 13 residues. The CDR3 region has the DNA TGTGCCTCCGGGGACAGGGGCTATCGCGGGCAGTACTTC. As protein: CASGDRGYRGQYF. Filled out from reference TRBV19 and TRBJ2-7, the complete variable domain reads DGGITQSPKYLFRKEGQNVTLSCEQNLNHDAMYWYRQDPGQGLRLIYYSQIVNDFQKGDIAEGYSVSREKKESFPLTVTSAQKNPTAFYLCASGDRGYRGQYFGPGTRLTVT.

V gene TRBV11-2 combines with J gene TRBJ1-3; a weak D match, TRBD1 (5 bases). Germline V gene data show CDR1 as SGHAT and CDR2 as FQNNGV. V dropped 5 bases and J dropped 2 bases, with 19 bases sitting between them. The CDR3 contains 17 residues. The CDR3 DNA reads as TGTGCCAGCAGCCCTACCCGGGGGAGAAGCCCTGGAAACACCATATATTTT. Its translation is CASSPTRGRSPGNTIYF.